These T cell receptor beta chains were read from a single sample in a study of T cells in narcolepsy. Clones were sequenced by immunoSEQ multiplex PCR, and TCRdb holds only the in-frame ones, with some missing. This table has about 35,000 clones, 65% to 85% appearing once. Specimen: memory (CD45RA-) CD4+ T cells from blood. These receptor sequences come from a human donor in good health. Each CDR3 is given with its conserved first and last residue. D genes are given only for firm matches. Clone size, where shown, is once, few, many, or a class for clones that have expanded.

abundance,d_gene,v_gene,j_gene,CDR3aa,CDR3nt
few,.,TRBV5-1,TRBJ2-6,CASSSTSTSSGANVLTF,TGCGCCAGCAGCTCGACGTCAACGAGCTCTGGGGCCAACGTCCTGACTTTC
.,.,TRBV7-9,TRBJ2-3,CASSSRDTRTDTQYF,TGTGCCAGCAGCTCCCGGGACACTCGCACAGATACGCAGTATTTT
.,TRBD1,TRBV19,TRBJ1-3,CASSTGTGAGNTIYF,TGTGCCAGTAGTACCGGGACAGGGGCTGGAAACACCATATATTTT
.,TRBD1,TRBV6-6,TRBJ2-7,CASSPDRGPYEQYF,TGTGCCAGCAGCCCAGACAGGGGGCCCTACGAGCAGTACTTC
few,.,TRBV5-6,TRBJ1-2,CASSYQGSGYTF,TGTGCCAGCAGCTATCAGGGGAGCGGCTACACCTTC
.,.,TRBV7-9,TRBJ2-2,CASRSSYNTGELFF,TGTGCCAGCAGGTCCAGTTATAACACCGGGGAGCTGTTTTTT
.,TRBD1,TRBV10-2,TRBJ2-7,CASSGSGTGVLYEQYF,TGCGCCAGCAGTGGGTCCGGGACAGGGGTTCTATACGAGCAGTACTTC
few,.,TRBV12-2,TRBJ2-7,CASRQGLVAYEQYF,TGTGCAAGTCGCCAAGGACTAGTTGCCTACGAGCAGTACTTC
.,.,TRBV6-6,TRBJ1-5,CASSSRQVGGQPQHF,TGTGCCAGCAGTTCCCGACAGGTTGGAGGCCAGCCCCAGCATTTT
few,.,TRBV6-6,TRBJ1-3,CASSYSLFGNTIYF,TGTGCCAGCAGTTACTCCTTGTTTGGAAACACCATATATTTT
.,.,TRBV6-5,TRBJ1-2,CAMGETLAWGYTF,TGTGCTATGGGAGAGACCCTGGCGTGGGGCTACACCTTC
.,.,TRBV9,TRBJ2-3,CASSVNGLTDTQYF,TGTGCCAGCAGCGTAAATGGGCTCACAGATACGCAGTATTTT
few,.,TRBV7-9,TRBJ1-1,CASSLDQGRAFF,TGTGCCAGCAGCTTAGATCAGGGAAGAGCTTTCTTT
.,TRBD1,TRBV27,TRBJ2-1,CASSLSGWGTGWDNEQFF,TGTGCCAGCAGTTTATCAGGGTGGGGGACAGGGTGGGACAATGAGCAGTTCTTC
.,.,TRBV30,TRBJ1-1,CAWRGSLNTEAFF,TGTGCCTGGAGGGGCAGCTTGAACACTGAAGCTTTCTTT
.,.,TRBV9,TRBJ2-2,CAASQRVTGELFF,TGTGCCGCCTCACAGCGGGTCACCGGGGAGCTGTTTTTT
.,TRBD1,TRBV7-2,TRBJ2-1,CASSSRTGTGEQFF,TGTGCCAGCAGCTCAAGGACTGGGACAGGGGAGCAGTTCTTC
.,TRBD2,TRBV7-9,TRBJ2-4,CASSQGLAGKNIQYF,TGTGCCAGCAGCCAAGGACTAGCGGGGAAAAACATTCAGTACTTC
.,.,TRBV7-8,TRBJ2-2,CASSFYENGELFF,TGTGCCAGCAGCTTCTACGAAAACGGGGAGCTGTTTTTT
.,.,TRBV5-8,TRBJ1-6,CASSLAGAGALGSPLHF,TGTGCCAGCAGCTTGGCCGGTGCTGGAGCCTTAGGGTCACCCCTCCACTTT
few,TRBD2,TRBV6-6,TRBJ2-1,CASSYTAGGDEQFF,TGTGCCAGCAGTTACACAGCGGGGGGAGATGAGCAGTTCTTC
.,TRBD1,TRBV2,TRBJ2-5,CASSEEAGGAETQYF,TGTGCCAGCAGTGAGGAGGCAGGGGGCGCCGAGACCCAGTACTTC
medium-sized,.,TRBV6-5,TRBJ1-3,CASSLGYGLNTIYF,TGTGCCAGCAGCCTCGGGTACGGACTCAACACCATATATTTT
.,.,TRBV2,TRBJ2-7,CASSRSAEQYF,TGTGCCAGCAGCCGTAGCGCCGAGCAGTACTTC
.,TRBD2,TRBV7-6,TRBJ2-5,CASSSLGQRGVPKTQYF,TGTGCCAGCAGCTCCTTAGGTCAGCGGGGGGTCCCTAAGACCCAGTACTTC
.,TRBD1,TRBV5-1,TRBJ2-3,CASSGDRGHTQYF,TGCGCCAGCAGCGGAGACAGGGGCCATACGCAGTATTTT
.,.,TRBV29-1,TRBJ2-7,CSVAENYEQYF,TGCAGCGTCGCCGAGAATTACGAGCAGTACTTC
.,TRBD1,TRBV19,TRBJ1-4,CASTLTGGKTQKLFF,TGTGCCAGTACCTTGACAGGGGGAAAGACTCAAAAACTGTTTTTT
.,.,TRBV9,TRBJ2-3,CASSVNSHSTDTQYF,TGTGCCAGCAGCGTCAATTCTCATAGCACAGATACGCAGTATTTT
.,.,TRBV2,TRBJ2-1,CASSGGRADGEQFF,TGTGCCAGCAGTGGGGGTCGGGCGGACGGAGAGCAGTTCTTC
.,.,TRBV4-3,TRBJ1-5,CASSHNTGNGQPQHF,TGCGCCAGCAGCCATAATACAGGGAACGGTCAGCCCCAGCATTTT
.,TRBD1,TRBV14,TRBJ2-1,CASSQWTGGSYNEQFF,TGTGCCAGCAGCCAATGGACAGGGGGCTCTTACAATGAGCAGTTCTTC
.,.,TRBV28,TRBJ2-1,CASSHYNEQFF,TGTGCCAGCAGTCACTACAATGAGCAGTTCTTC
.,.,TRBV27,TRBJ2-7,CASSQLWVQAREQYF,TGTGCCAGCAGTCAACTATGGGTTCAAGCGAGAGAGCAGTACTTC
.,.,TRBV5-4,TRBJ2-4,CASSSGTAKNIQYF,TGTGCCAGCAGCTCCGGGACAGCCAAAAACATTCAGTACTTC
.,.,TRBV7-2,TRBJ2-7,CASSLASGEQYF,TGTGCCAGCAGCCTGGCCTCCGGTGAGCAGTACTTC
.,TRBD2,TRBV7-2,TRBJ2-5,CASSWGALAGSRETQYF,TGTGCCAGCAGCTGGGGGGCGCTAGCGGGGTCGCGGGAGACCCAGTACTTC
.,.,TRBV7-9,TRBJ2-5,CASSLVQETQYF,TGTGCCAGCAGCTTAGTCCAAGAGACCCAGTACTTC
.,.,TRBV7-5,TRBJ1-1,CVRSLEVAGWGTEAFF,TGTGTCAGAAGCTTAGAAGTCGCGGGGTGGGGCACTGAAGCTTTCTTT
once,.,TRBV4-2,TRBJ2-7,CASSQDRAFGEQYF,TGTGCCAGCAGCCAAGATCGGGCTTTCGGGGAGCAGTACTTC
.,.,TRBV7-7,TRBJ1-1,CASSLTGNTEAFF,TGTGCCAGCAGCTTAACGGGGAACACTGAAGCTTTCTTT
.,.,TRBV29-1,TRBJ1-3,CSVDRSVNTIYF,TGCAGCGTTGACAGGAGCGTAAACACCATATATTTT
.,.,TRBV7-2,TRBJ2-1,CASSSPGSQLRHRQFF,TGTGCCAGCAGCTCCCCGGGTAGCCAGCTCCGCCATAGGCAGTTCTTC
.,.,TRBV7-2,TRBJ2-2,CASSLWITGELFF,TGTGCCAGCAGCTTATGGATCACCGGGGAGCTGTTTTTT
.,.,TRBV21-1,TRBJ2-7,CASSAPGQVDCEQYF,TGTGCCAGCAGCGCACCGGGACAGGTGGACTGCGAGCAGTACTTC
.,.,TRBV19,TRBJ2-1,CASSSWAAWEQFF,TGTGCCAGTAGTAGCTGGGCAGCATGGGAGCAGTTCTTC
.,.,TRBV6-5,TRBJ2-5,CASSATGAQETQYF,TGTGCCAGCAGTGCAACGGGGGCCCAAGAGACCCAGTACTTC
.,.,TRBV19,TRBJ2-3,CASSMVRRVTDTQYF,TGTGCCAGTAGTATGGTACGCAGGGTTACAGATACGCAGTATTTT
few,TRBD1,TRBV9,TRBJ1-4,CASSVGDRGGEKLFF,TGTGCCAGCAGCGTAGGGGACAGGGGAGGCGAAAAACTGTTTTTT
.,.,TRBV12-2,TRBJ1-2,CASRRAHRGRLLNYGYTF,TGTGCAAGTCGCCGGGCCCACAGGGGGAGGCTTCTTAACTATGGCTACACCTTC
.,.,TRBV14,TRBJ1-2,CASSQELGASYGYTF,TGTGCCAGCAGCCAAGAGCTGGGGGCCTCGTATGGCTACACCTTC
.,TRBD2,TRBV4-3,TRBJ2-3,CASSQDGKAGGVRPQYF,TGCGCCAGCAGCCAAGATGGGAAAGCGGGAGGGGTTAGGCCGCAGTATTTT
.,TRBD1,TRBV5-1,TRBJ1-1,CASSSQQGLGVHTEAFF,TGCGCCAGCAGCTCCCAACAGGGGCTGGGTGTGCACACTGAAGCTTTCTTT
once,.,TRBV11-2,TRBJ2-3,CASSLSRRRTDTQYF,TGTGCCAGCAGCTTATCGAGACGCCGCACAGATACGCAGTATTTT
.,.,TRBV2,TRBJ2-7,CASILQASYEQYF,TGTGCCAGCATTCTCCAGGCCTCCTACGAGCAGTACTTC
.,.,TRBV7-9,TRBJ2-3,CASSTRTAGTQYF,TGTGCCAGCAGCACTAGGACTGCAGGTACGCAGTATTTT
.,.,TRBV13,TRBJ2-5,CASSLDPIPRGETQYF,TGTGCCAGCAGCTTAGACCCCATCCCCCGCGGAGAGACCCAGTACTTC